The sequence of this T cell receptor beta chain was determined in a study of vaccination and CD4 T cells after COVID-19 (dated by TCRdb to the early 2020s). About the study as a whole: SARS-CoV-2 positivity had been established in the convalescent patients by nasal swab PCR, and mild disease was recorded in roughly ten of these patients and severe disease in one. Post-COVID blood samples were collected from convalescent patients a median of around 100 days after diagnosis, with a range of about 30 to 161 days. Post-vaccine blood samples were taken a median of around 77 days after the second vaccine dose, with a range of roughly 14 to 250 days. Six males and four females were included in the convalescent cohort, with two Hispanic individuals, seven Caucasians, two Asians and one multiracial person represented. Control cultures used a CEFX viral epitope pool as positive control, an HIV-1 Nef peptide pool as negative control, or no peptide. In 10 COVID-19 convalescent patients and a handful of infection-naive healthy vaccine recipients, researchers compared the spike-specific CD4+ TCR repertoire from before mRNA vaccination with the repertoire from after. For stimulating the cultures, overlapping spike peptide pools were used, derived from SARS-CoV-2 as well as from the common cold coronaviruses HCoV-NL63, HCoV-OC43 and HCoV-229E. Participants got two doses of the Pfizer-BioNTech BNT162b2 vaccine (n=8) or two doses of the Moderna mRNA-1273 vaccine (n=2).

Sample treatment or condition, as interpreted from the label and publication: approximately nine-day PBMC culture with coronavirus spike peptide pools or control peptides (ViraFEST assay). The ViraFEST assay was used in the study, in which antigen-specific T cells were expanded with peptide pools and expanded clonotypes were subsequently identified by TCR sequencing. Positive SARS-CoV-2 PCR tests in the convalescent patients dated from March to December 2020, before Alpha, Beta and Delta variants emerged in the United States. Each well held two million PBMCs cultured with approximately 9.2 ug/ml peptide pools in IMDM containing around 5% human AB serum and 7.5 to 10 IU/ml IL-2. Half of the culture medium was replaced with fresh IL-2-containing medium on days 3 and 7. After about 11 days of culture, CD4+ T cells were isolated by negative selection using the EasySep CD4+ T cell isolation kit. Ficoll-Paque Plus gradient centrifugation was used to isolate PBMCs from whole blood, and the isolated PBMCs were then either used fresh or cryopreserved at -140C. Triplicate wells were generally used for each culture condition.

The study at large found these results: Among convalescent patients, a median roughly 90% of the SARS-CoV-2-reactive clones seen after vaccination appeared only after vaccination, which suggests priming specific to the vaccine. Of the vaccine-specific clones found in convalescent patients, nearly all (304 of 307) were mono-reactive for SARS-CoV-2 spike instead of being cross-reactive with common cold coronaviruses. The study included relatively few convalescent patients and did not analyze early timepoints after natural infection. Although the median number of SARS-CoV-2-reactive clonotypes went up from some 23 after infection to some 37 after vaccination, the increase was not significant.

This clonotype has just a few counts. The clone's antigen remains unknown. It has no much larger one-base neighbor in the sample; base qualities were not kept. The cysteine opens and the phenylalanine closes a CDR3 of 13 amino acids. Of the read, only the CDR3 DNA is kept; its 39 bases are in frame from base 1. In the germline V gene, CDR1 corresponds to MNHNS and CDR2 to SASEGT. V loses 6 bases, J loses 1 base, and the germline ends lie 9 bases apart. Libraries came from PCR. At the Johns Hopkins FTIC core, DNA from the cultured CD4+ T cells underwent TCR sequencing with the Oncomine TCR Beta short-read assay. The QIAamp micro DNA kit was used to extract genomic DNA from the cultured CD4+ T cells. The Oncomine TCR Beta libraries from cultured CD4+ T cells were pooled using unique dual indexes and then sequenced on an Illumina iSeq 100. The paper's processing steps were these. Non-productive sequences were removed, and CDR3s not starting with C, not ending with F or W, or shorter than 7 amino acids were discarded. Antigen-specific clonotypes were identified with the MANAFEST web application by comparing peptide-stimulated wells with reference and other culture wells. For a clone to be called positive, the clone needed an FDR below 0.05, an odds ratio above 5, and a productive frequency above 0.1% in at least two of three replicate wells. A clonotype counted as cross-reactive if it showed significant expansion both in the SARS-CoV-2 spike wells and in at least one common cold coronavirus spike condition. Levenshtein distances (stringdist) and unrooted phylogenetic trees (ape) in R version 3.6.1 were used to assess CDR3 homology. Through fastp at Q25 and MiXCR, TCRdb rebuilt clones from the public reads, retaining in-frame beta chains. Each entry is one CDR3 protein sequence, shown with its most common DNA and genes. TCRdb, not the original authors, processed these V and J calls. Present in this sample are 13,000 or so distinct CDR3 sequences, about 56% of which were seen just once. Of the sample, approximately 10% is held by the ten largest clones.

The clonotype was recovered from a human donor who had recovered from COVID-19. Source material: CD4+ T cells from blood, cultured in vitro. Here the chain combines TRBV6-1 and TRBJ2-5, with no D gene named confidently. The DNA sequence follows: TGTGCCAGCAGAATCGGCCTCCAAGAGACCCAGTACTTC. It specifies CASRIGLQETQYF.